This T cell receptor beta chain was found in a study of cytomegalovirus exposure and HLA in healthy donors (dated by TCRdb to 2016 to 2017). Background on the whole study: According to an earlier analysis of a few hundred of the donors, 200 million or so T cells yielded 117 million unique TCR beta sequences and approximately 280 Gb of sequence data. An early release covering roughly 580 HLA-typed donors comprised approximately 290 gigabases of sequencing data and roughly 85 million unique TCR sequences. Among the roughly 370 genotyped donors, around 81% belonged to the genetic ancestry cluster associated with self-reported Caucasian donors. The study aimed to test whether cataloging public T cell receptors could reveal signatures of past pathogen exposure. Using immunosequencing, the study profiled T cell repertoires from fewer than 850 subjects and related those repertoires to cytomegalovirus serostatus. A separate validation cohort of over a hundred different subjects was used in addition to the roughly 670-subject first cohort. The study combined high-throughput TCR immunosequencing, statistical association of individual TCRs with disease status, and machine learning to predict cytomegalovirus infection status. A later analysis re-analyzed previously published TCR beta repertoires from 650 to 800 donors and added high-resolution HLA genotyping to study TCR occurrence patterns. In the later analysis, no new phenotypic data were used to find candidate immune exposures; instead, reliance was placed on TCR beta sequences and their occurrence across donors. An earlier analysis of approximately 580 of the donors used high-throughput TCR beta sequencing to judge whether each TCR beta V gene segment behaved as functional or pseudogenic. Donor age, sex, ethnicity and CMV serostatus were compiled alongside the repertoire data. A later genetic analysis took genome-wide SNP genotypes for about 55% of the roughly 670 donors and used that subset as a discovery cohort. Every discovery cohort repertoire had been produced on one sequencing platform. Both class I and class II loci were covered by HLA typing, at four-digit resolution. The number of donors typed differed by locus, with 629-630 for A, B, C, DRB1 and DQB1, over 500 for DQA1, 600 to 610 for DPA1, and approximately 470 for DPB1. Several DR-DQ haplotypes were handled as single units for association and clustering because linkage in the cohort was strong. Among about 390 genotyped donors of the cohort, an average of around 240,000 unique TCR beta nucleotide sequences were sequenced per donor, 15% to 20% of them non-productive.

In regard to this clone: Its cognate antigen has yet to be identified. No clone much larger than this one lies a single base away; base qualities are absent.

Broader findings and caveats from the paper: The study gave a list of 150 to 200 TCR beta chains associated with cytomegalovirus. When HLA alleles, especially DR and DQ, strongly co-occurred, attributing TCR associations to individual alleles was difficult. A few of the identified cytomegalovirus-associated TCR beta chains were confirmed in vitro to be specific for cytomegalovirus antigens. The 87-base-pair reads could not distinguish some IMGT-functional V segments, including TRBV6-2 and TRBV6-3, so those segments were excluded. The presence/absence analyses assumed that sequencing depth was roughly uniform across donors, and that assumption may not be true. A further reported finding was that TCR beta sequences accurately predicted the HLA-A and HLA-B alleles for most subjects in the first cohort. The classifier was reported to diagnose cytomegalovirus status with high specificity and sensitivity in both the original and validation cohorts. The earlier analysis of approximately 560 of the donors excluded approximately 15 rarely observed V segments, including chromosome 9 orphons, because counts were too low. The authors suggested that the approach could potentially be generalized to other disease states and immunological phenotypes. According to a later analysis, parvovirus B19, influenza, CMV and Epstein-Barr virus appeared linked to several top co-occurrence clusters. In a later analysis, 16,951 TCR beta sequences were associated with specific HLA alleles at a false discovery rate of 0.05. A later analysis found that most CMV-associated TCR beta chains appeared HLA-restricted, with HLA associations seemingly driven largely by CMV exposure. HLA typing was unavailable for some donors at each locus, so association tests used only the typed subset. V-gene and J-gene trimming of TCR beta chains was associated with a missense DCLRE1C variant in a later genetic analysis, and the association was replicated in an independent cohort. A group of highly shared sequence variants was considered likely to be a technical artifact of the sequencing pipeline. Correlated functional status among segregating V segments might reflect linkage disequilibrium, but an unknown experimental factor could not be ruled out. The cohort was sequenced for TCR beta chains only, and without alpha or paired-chain data the features that could be detected were limited. In a later analysis, HLA-associated TCR beta chains showed more clonal expansion and lower generation probabilities than non-associated chains that were equally common. An earlier analysis of some 560 of the donors showed that most TCR beta V segments appeared in productive rearrangements either about 90% or about 30% of the time, which broadly matched IMGT annotations. While some public TCRs were present in many individuals, most TCR sequences turned up only very rarely across donors. In a later analysis, TCR association rates were found to vary across HLA loci, with the most associated TCRs seen for DRB1 alleles and the fewest for HLA-C alleles. Immune exposure information for the cohort was limited to CMV serostatus. In a later genetic analysis, fewer N-insertions in productive TCRs were reported among donors in an Asian-associated ancestry cluster than the roughly 700-donor mean.

The cohort consisted of 600 or so healthy bone marrow donors. Cohort members were all nominally healthy when sampled, although unrecorded immune exposures were likely present. The donor was CMV seronegative and was included in the group of under 450 seronegative cohort members. A peripheral blood sample was provided by each donor, and peripheral blood mononuclear cells were used for TCR beta sequencing. Genomic DNA extraction from the blood cell samples was performed with the Qiagen DNeasy Blood Extraction Kit. V ends up 0 bases short and J 4 bases short, with an unmatched junction base count of 5. CDR1 GTSNPN and CDR2 SVGIG are derived from the germline V gene (reference sequence). The CDR3 sequence holds 15 residues, the cysteine and phenylalanine included. Just the 45-base CDR3 DNA is kept, in frame starting at base 1. Libraries were prepared through the immunoSEQ multiplex PCR assay. For the multiplex PCR, a mixture combining 60 forward primers for TCR Vbeta segments and 13 reverse primers for TCR Jbeta segments was used. The CDR3 region of rearranged TCR beta genes was amplified from genomic DNA with a multiplex PCR assay. On the Illumina HiSeq System, the amplified TCR beta libraries were sequenced as 87-base-pair reads. Processing in the source paper ran as follows. In a later analysis, around 80 million unique TCR beta chains were counted across the 650 to 700 repertoires, and around 10 million of these chains were shared by at least two donors. To remove PCR and sequencing errors, raw reads were error-corrected and collapsed into unique sequences using a nearest-neighbor algorithm that merged closely related sequences. To assign V, D and J gene segments, CDR3 sequences were aligned to IMGT reference sequences. For a sequence to be retained, a match of at least six nucleotides to both a V gene segment and a J gene segment was required. A rearrangement was called productive if the CDR3 had no stop codons and remained in frame with V and J, and every other rearrangement was called non-productive. CDR3 was defined according to IMGT convention as the region running from the second conserved V-encoded cysteine to the conserved J-encoded phenylalanine. Sequences without an unambiguous match to a single V gene segment were excluded from the earlier analysis of about 640 of the donors. In an earlier analysis of several hundred of the donors, a V segment was called functional when productive rearrangements were above 56.7%, and segregating when the standard deviation between donors exceeded 5%. To diagnose cytomegalovirus status from the catalog of TCR beta chain sequences, a statistical classification framework was built. In a later analysis, V and J genes were assigned by comparing TCR nucleotide sequences against IMGT/GENE-DB human TR gene sequences. A later analysis assigned CDR3 sequences and most-parsimonious VDJ recombination scenarios with the TCRdist pipeline. In a later analysis, every TCR beta chain was defined by the combination of its CDR3 amino acid sequence and its V-gene family, and reads without a unique V-gene family were dropped. A later analysis removed over 500 highly shared, low-generation-probability nucleotide sequences to deal with suspected cross-contamination and a sequencing artifact. In a later analysis, a clonal expansion index for each public chain was calculated from normalized within-repertoire ranks of inferred template counts. A later analysis computed generation probabilities with a VDJ recombination model fitted to out-of-frame rearrangements, and checked the results against IGoR. A later analysis scored TCR-TCR, TCR-HLA and TCR-CMV co-occurrence with hypergeometric tests, applying a repertoire-size bias correction to TCR pairs. To estimate false discovery rates, a later analysis permuted the HLA or CMV assignments 20 times. In a later analysis, co-occurring TCRs were grouped with DBSCAN, and TCRdist sequence similarity was added when clustering was performed within HLA-allele-positive subsets. Repertoires with fewer than 30,000 or more than 120,000 public chains were left out of co-occurrence clustering, as were a handful of repertoires with anomalous nucleotide sharing. TCRdb retrieved this table from immuneACCESS and kept in-frame rearrangements only. Not all clones are present; in checked studies, unresolved V genes account for under half, and no reason is known for the remainder. V and J calls plus clone size are reproduced from that table; the DNA served to infer D and trimming. Here the sample has 65,000 to 90,000 clones; 75% occur a single time. Around 12% of the sample is in the top ten clones.

The sequence came from a man in his sixties or seventies in good health and CMV-seronegative. The chain is assembled from TRBV30 and TRBJ2-2, and 7 bases in between align with TRBD1. Sequencing was done on a sample of PBMCs. The bases read TGTGCCTGGAGTGTACAGGGGACATTCACCGGGGAGCTGTTTTTT. It is translated as CAWSVQGTFTGELFF.